These T cell receptor beta chains were read from a single sample in a study of cytomegalovirus exposure and HLA in healthy donors. TCRdb keeps only in-frame clones here, not all; method: immunoSEQ multiplex PCR. The table has 200,000 or so clones, 70% to 90% seen once; the top ten hold 1.3%. The sequencing sample was made of PBMCs. These receptors all stem from a human donor in good health. CDR3s include the opening cysteine and the closing phenylalanine or tryptophan. D genes are given only for firm matches. A row's size may be missing; if present it is once, few, many or a size class.

>TRBJ2-7|TRBD2|TRBV6-1|few
CATPGLAGDYEQYF
TGTGCCACTCCCGGACTAGCGGGAGATTACGAGCAGTACTTC
>TRBJ2-7|-|TRBV6-5|-
CASSPWLGSSYEQYF
TGTGCCAGCAGCCCATGGCTGGGGAGCTCCTACGAGCAGTACTTC
>TRBJ1-2|TRBD1|TRBV28|-
CASSLVWVGQGGYGYTF
TGTGCCAGCAGTTTAGTTTGGGTCGGGCAGGGGGGCTATGGCTACACCTTC
>TRBJ1-5|-|TRBV7-2|-
CASSGHPSNQPQHF
TGTGCCAGCAGCGGACACCCCAGCAATCAGCCCCAGCATTTT
>TRBJ1-4|-|TRBV4-1|-
CASSQVHYRPPLSGFEKLFF
TGCGCCAGCAGCCAAGTCCATTATCGCCCTCCATTATCGGGGTTTGAAAAACTGTTTTTT
>TRBJ2-1|-|TRBV7-2|-
CASSLGPRVGTRYNEQFF
TGTGCCAGCAGCTTAGGTCCGCGGGTCGGGACACGGTACAATGAGCAGTTCTTC
>TRBJ1-1|-|TRBV5-4|-
CASSARTVNTEAFF
TGTGCCAGCAGCGCGCGGACAGTTAACACTGAAGCTTTCTTT
>TRBJ1-5|TRBD1|TRBV11-3|-
CASSPGTAPDQPQHF
TGTGCCAGCAGCCCTGGGACAGCCCCTGATCAGCCCCAGCATTTT
>TRBJ2-7|TRBD2|TRBV7-2|-
CASSQGLAGYEQYF
TGTGCCAGCAGCCAGGGACTAGCGGGGTACGAGCAGTACTTC
>TRBJ2-2|TRBD2|TRBV19|-
CASRGGGNTGELFF
TGTGCCAGTAGGGGCGGGGGGAATACCGGGGAGCTGTTTTTT
>TRBJ1-2|TRBD1|TRBV4-1|few
CASSHQGQGWGYTF
TGCGCCAGCAGCCACCAGGGACAGGGTTGGGGCTACACCTTC
>TRBJ2-3|-|TRBV9|-
CASSTGGTTDTQYF
TGTGCCAGCAGCACCGGAGGAACTACAGATACGCAGTATTTT
>TRBJ2-7|-|TRBV4-1|-
CASSNVFRVPYEQYF
TGCGCCAGCAGCAATGTCTTCAGGGTCCCCTACGAGCAGTACTTC
>TRBJ2-1|TRBD2|TRBV30|few
CAWSPTGLVSQFF
TGTGCCTGGAGTCCCACCGGACTAGTTTCGCAGTTCTTC
>TRBJ2-7|TRBD2|TRBV27|few
CASSLTASGEQYF
TGTGCCAGCAGTTTGACAGCTAGCGGGGAGCAGTACTTC
>TRBJ2-4|-|TRBV5-6|-
CASSTAGGWKNIQYF
TGTGCCAGCAGCACCGCCGGGGGTTGGAAAAACATTCAGTACTTC
>TRBJ2-7|TRBD1|TRBV4-1|few
CASSSGGTGGQIYEQYF
TGCGCCAGCAGCTCAGGGGGGACAGGCGGACAAATCTACGAGCAGTACTTC
>TRBJ2-2|TRBD1|TRBV5-1|-
CASSSPPTGVGTGELFF
TGCGCCAGCAGCTCCCCGCCGACAGGGGTGGGCACCGGGGAGCTGTTTTTT
>TRBJ2-7|-|TRBV9|-
CASSGPGYEQYF
TGTGCCAGCAGCGGACCAGGATACGAGCAGTACTTC
>TRBJ2-7|TRBD2|TRBV6-6|-
CASTGTSGRAYEQYF
TGTGCCAGCACAGGGACTAGCGGGAGGGCCTACGAGCAGTACTTC
>TRBJ1-4|-|TRBV27|-
CASSAGLSAEKLFF
TGTGCCAGCAGTGCAGGGTTGTCGGCTGAAAAACTGTTTTTT
>TRBJ2-1|-|TRBV18|-
CASSPLSGAYNEQFF
TGTGCCAGCTCACCATTGTCAGGGGCTTACAATGAGCAGTTCTTC
>TRBJ1-2|TRBD1|TRBV29-1|-
CSSKTGGAGGYTF
TGCAGCTCAAAAACAGGGGGCGCTGGTGGCTACACCTTC
>TRBJ2-7|TRBD1|TRBV6-5|once
CASSYSRTGTYEQYF
TGTGCCAGCAGTTACTCGAGGACAGGGACCTACGAGCAGTACTTC